This TCR beta chain was found in a study of blood T cell repertoires in COVID-19. Only one count was recorded for this clone. Sequencing used immunoSEQ multiplex PCR; TCRdb keeps in-frame clones, though not all of them. The sample includes about 400,000 clones, roughly 86% of them seen just once. Trimming removed 6 bases at V and 7 bases at J, with 17 bases between. The CDR3 is 13 residues long. Germline CDR1 SGHNT, CDR2 YYREEE (reference sequence). The rearrangement joins TRBV5-4 to TRBJ2-7; a weak D match, TRBD2 (6 bases). This clonotype originated in a woman aged 40-49 years with acute COVID-19. Material for sequencing was PBMCs or T cells enriched from blood (not recorded which). CDR3 in DNA: TGTGCCAGCACGGAGGGCCCCCGGAGGGAGCAGTACTTC. It yields the protein CASTEGPRREQYF.